This T cell receptor (beta chain) was identified in a study of blood T cell repertoires in COVID-19. This clone was detected only a few times. Clones were sequenced by immunoSEQ multiplex PCR, and TCRdb holds only the in-frame ones, with some missing. The sample shows 150,000 to 200,000 clones, around 85% of them seen only once. CDR1 is MNHEY, CDR2 SVGAGI, per germline. V lost 6 bases and J lost 0; bases outside the gene matches: 4. The CDR3 consists of 14 residues. This TCR came from a woman aged 70 to 79 with acute or convalescent COVID-19. Sequencing input: peripheral blood. The V gene is TRBV6-5, the J gene TRBJ2-7, with TRBD2 matching over 8 bases. The CDR3 reads CASRTSASSYEQYF. The CDR3 DNA reads TGTGCCAGCAGGACTAGCGCAAGCTCCTACGAGCAGTACTTC.